This TCR beta chain comes out of a study of T-cell reconstitution after alpha-beta-depleted transplantation in children. Study observations and caveats: At the one-year point after transplant, T-cell counts and TCRbeta diversity were found to come mostly from T cells that had been newly produced. The origin of high day-60 TCRbeta diversity in some patients lay in surviving recipient T cells and thymic progenitors. By about two months after transplant, alpha-beta T cells reportedly arose from several hundred graft clones that had expanded.

The library targeted TCRbeta and was prepared with unique molecular identifiers. Using its own MiXCR run on the PCR reads, TCRdb lists one record per CDR3 protein. The repertoire holds some 450,000 distinct CDR3 sequences, with around two fifths as singletons. CDR1 DFQATT and CDR2 SNEGSKA come from the germline V gene (reference sequence). The CDR3 covers 13 residues. This clonotype was seen ten or more times. The antigen is undetermined. One end of the junction does not line up with germline, which may come from a read error. The V and J genes are TRBV20-1 and TRBJ2-3; perhaps TRBD1 as D (6 bases). The origin of this receptor is a girl aged 2 to 10 with aplastic anemia, due to receive a stem cell transplant. Specimen: PBMCs, collected before TCRalphabeta/CD19-depleted stem cell transplant. This chain's CDR3 is CSAGDRWDGTQYF. As DNA, the CDR3 is TGCAGTGCTGGAGACAGGTGGGATGGTACGCAGTATTTT.